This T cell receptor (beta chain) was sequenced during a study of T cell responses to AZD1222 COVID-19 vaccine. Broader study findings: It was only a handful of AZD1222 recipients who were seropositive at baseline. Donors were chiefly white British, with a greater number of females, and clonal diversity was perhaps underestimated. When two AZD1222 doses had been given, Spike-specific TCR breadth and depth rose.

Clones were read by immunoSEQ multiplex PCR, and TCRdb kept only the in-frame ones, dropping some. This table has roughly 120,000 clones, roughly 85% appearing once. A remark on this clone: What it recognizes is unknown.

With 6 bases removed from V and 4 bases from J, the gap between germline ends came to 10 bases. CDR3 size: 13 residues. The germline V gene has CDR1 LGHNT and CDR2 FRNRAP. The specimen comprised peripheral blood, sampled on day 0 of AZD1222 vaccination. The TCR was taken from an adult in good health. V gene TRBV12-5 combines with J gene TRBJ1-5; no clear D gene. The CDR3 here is CASGTAINQPQHF. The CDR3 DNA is TGTGCTAGTGGAACAGCGATTAATCAGCCCCAGCATTTT.